These T cell receptor beta chains were read from a single sample in a study of T cell responses to AZD1222 COVID-19 vaccine. Sequencing was performed with immunoSEQ multiplex PCR; in TCRdb, only in-frame clones are kept and a portion is missing. This sample carries some 130,000 clones, more than 75% of them seen once, and the ten largest clones take roughly 0.98%. This specimen consisted of peripheral blood, obtained 28 days after the second AZD1222 dose. These receptors came from an adult who received the AZD1222 COVID-19 vaccine. Each CDR3 is given with its conserved first and last residue. D genes are given only for firm matches. Clone size is given for some rows only: seen once, a few or many times, or a class if the clone is expanded.

size,D,V,J,DNA,CDR3
NA,TRBD1,TRBV6-6,TRBJ2-5,TGTGCCAGCAGTCACGGGACAGGGCTCGTCCCGACCCAGTACTTC,CASSHGTGLVPTQYF
NA,NA,TRBV27,TRBJ2-3,TGTGCCAGCAGTTTCCTTAGCACAGATACGCAGTATTTT,CASSFLSTDTQYF
NA,TRBD2,TRBV6-4,TRBJ2-3,TGTGCCAGCAGTGACTCGACTAGCGGGAGCCCAGATACGCAGTATTTT,CASSDSTSGSPDTQYF
NA,TRBD2,TRBV5-4,TRBJ2-3,TGTGCCAGCAGCTTCCGGACTAGCGGGAGAGAGGATACGCAGTATTTT,CASSFRTSGREDTQYF
few,TRBD2,TRBV5-1,TRBJ2-2,TGCGCCAGCAGCTTCCCTAGCGGGAGGGCGAACACCGGGGAGCTGTTTTTT,CASSFPSGRANTGELFF
NA,TRBD1,TRBV30,TRBJ1-4,TGTGCCTGGAGCGAACAGGGGATAAAACTGTTTTTT,CAWSEQGIKLFF
NA,NA,TRBV12-3/TRBV12-4,TRBJ1-2,TGTGCCAGCAGTTTTTCGGGTTACTATGGCTACACCTTC,CASSFSGYYGYTF
NA,NA,TRBV6-5,TRBJ2-1,TGTGCCAGCAGACCCGACGGACCTAGCGTCAATGAGCAGTTCTTC,CASRPDGPSVNEQFF
NA,TRBD1,TRBV5-1,TRBJ1-2,TGCGCCAGCACCCTTGGGAGAGGGACAGGGGGCTATGGCTACACCTTC,CASTLGRGTGGYGYTF
NA,TRBD1,TRBV5-1,TRBJ2-1,TGCGCCAGCAGGTTACAGGGGGCGAATAATGAGCAGTTCTTC,CASRLQGANNEQFF
once,TRBD2,TRBV15,TRBJ2-5,TGTGCCACCACCCCCGAGACTAGCGGGAGGGTGGGGGAGACCCAGTACTTC,CATTPETSGRVGETQYF
NA,TRBD2,TRBV9,TRBJ2-3,TGTGCCAGCAGCCCTCTAGCGGGAGAGGGTACGCAGTATTTT,CASSPLAGEGTQYF
NA,NA,TRBV14,TRBJ2-1,TGTGCCAGCAGCCAATTAGGCGGGACCTACAATGAGCAGTTCTTC,CASSQLGGTYNEQFF
NA,NA,TRBV12-3/TRBV12-4,TRBJ1-1,TGTGCCAGCAGTTTAGGAGACACTGAAGCTTTCTTT,CASSLGDTEAFF
NA,NA,TRBV29-1,TRBJ2-7,TGCAGCACTAGGACCGGTGGTGCCTCCTACGAGCAGTACTTC,CSTRTGGASYEQYF
NA,NA,TRBV28,TRBJ1-2,TGTGCCAGCAGTAAAGGGTTGGACTATGGCTACACCTTC,CASSKGLDYGYTF
NA,TRBD2,TRBV30,TRBJ2-7,TGTGCCTGGAGTGTACTAGCGGGAGGTGACGAGCAGTACTTC,CAWSVLAGGDEQYF
NA,NA,TRBV6-2/TRBV6-3,TRBJ2-7,TGTGCCAGCAGTTACCCACTCTCCTACGAGCAGTACTTC,CASSYPLSYEQYF
NA,NA,TRBV4-2,TRBJ2-2,TGTGCCAGCAGCCAAGATCGTAACAGGGATACCGGGGAGCTGTTTTTT,CASSQDRNRDTGELFF
NA,NA,TRBV27,TRBJ2-7,TGTGCCAGCAGTTTCTTCGGCAGGGTCTCCTACGAGCAGTACTTC,CASSFFGRVSYEQYF
NA,NA,TRBV6-1,TRBJ1-5,TGTGCCAGCAGTGAACGGGAGCGCGGCAATCAGCCCCAGCATTTT,CASSERERGNQPQHF
few,NA,TRBV7-3,TRBJ2-7,TGTGCCAGCAGCCAGGGGGCTAGCGGAATCTACGAGCAGTACTTC,CASSQGASGIYEQYF
NA,NA,TRBV29-1,TRBJ1-1,TGCAGCGGTCGACGGGATGGCTCTGAAGCTTTCTTT,CSGRRDGSEAFF
NA,NA,TRBV5-1,TRBJ2-7,TGCGCCAGCAGCAGGAGCGTAAGCTCCTACGAGCAGTACTTC,CASSRSVSSYEQYF
NA,TRBD1,TRBV5-1,TRBJ1-6,TGCGCCAGCAGCTTGTTGGACAGGGGTTATTCACCCCTCCACTTT,CASSLLDRGYSPLHF
NA,TRBD2,TRBV5-6,TRBJ2-1,TGTGCCAGCAGCCAACTAGCGGAGGGGTCCTACAATGAGCAGTTCTTC,CASSQLAEGSYNEQFF
NA,NA,TRBV21-1,TRBJ1-2,TGTGCCAGCAACCTACAGGGGAAATGGGAAGGCTACACCTTC,CASNLQGKWEGYTF
NA,TRBD2,TRBV5-6,TRBJ2-5,TGTGCCAGCAGCTTACTGGCGGGAGGGCCGGCGACCCAGTACTTC,CASSLLAGGPATQYF